This T cell receptor beta chain derives from a study of shared T cell receptors in the human thymus. Profiling relied on immunoSEQ multiplex PCR, and the TCRdb table lists in-frame clones only, not all of them. The sample records a few hundred thousand clones, around 95% being singletons. Germline lookup yields CDR1 SGHNT and CDR2 YENEEA. CDR3 length: 18 residues. V was shortened by 4 bases and J by 3 bases, with 22 bases between the two germline ends. The gene calls are TRBV11-3 and TRBJ2-1, with D possibly being TRBD1 (6 bases). Sequences were obtained from thymocytes. The receptor was isolated from a human donor. The CDR3 loop reads CASSYRPEQGLGYNEQFF. The CDR3 DNA sequence: TGTGCCAGCAGCTACCGCCCAGAACAGGGTCTAGGCTACAATGAGCAGTTCTTC. The entire variable domain, with the rest obtained from reference TRBV11-3 and TRBJ2-1, is as follows: EAGVVQSPRYKIIEKKQPVAFWCNPISGHNTLYWYLQNLGQGPELLIRYENEEAVDDSQLPKDRFSAERLKGVDSTLKIQPAELGDSAVYLCASSYRPEQGLGYNEQFFGPGTRLTVL.